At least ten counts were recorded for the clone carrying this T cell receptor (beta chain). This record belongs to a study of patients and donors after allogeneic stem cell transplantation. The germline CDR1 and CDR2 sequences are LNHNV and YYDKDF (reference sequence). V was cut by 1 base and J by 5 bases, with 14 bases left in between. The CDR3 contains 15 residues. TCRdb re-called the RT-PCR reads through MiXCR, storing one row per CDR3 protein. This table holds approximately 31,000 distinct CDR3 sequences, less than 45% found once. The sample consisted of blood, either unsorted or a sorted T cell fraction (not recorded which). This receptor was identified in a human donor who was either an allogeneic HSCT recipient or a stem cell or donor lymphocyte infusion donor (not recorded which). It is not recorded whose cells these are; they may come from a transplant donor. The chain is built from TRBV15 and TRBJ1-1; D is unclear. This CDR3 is CATSRGRFPGTEAFF. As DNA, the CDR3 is TGTGCCACCAGCAGAGGACGGTTCCCCGGGACTGAAGCTTTCTTT.